These T cell receptor beta chains were read from a single sample in a study of blood T cell repertoires in COVID-19. Libraries were prepared by immunoSEQ multiplex PCR; TCRdb keeps only in-frame clonotypes and omits some of them. The sample shows more than 200,000 clones, about 88% of them seen only once. Sequenced: PBMCs or T cells enriched from blood (not recorded which). The receptor set was obtained from a woman between 50 and 59 years old who had recovered from COVID-19. The CDR3 runs from the conserved cysteine through the conserved F or W. The D gene is left open where the match is weak. The size entry is marked missing in some rows and otherwise reads once, few, many or a size class.

j_call v_call d_call clone_size cdr3_aa cdr3_nt
TRBJ2-1 TRBV28 . . CASKRESDRQIEQFF TGTGCCAGCAAACGGGAGTCGGACAGGCAGATTGAGCAGTTCTTC
TRBJ1-1 TRBV3-1/TRBV3-2 . . CASSQTGTEAFF TGTGCCAGCAGCCAAACCGGCACTGAAGCTTTCTTT
TRBJ1-4 TRBV10-1 TRBD1 . CASSESQGDPATNEKLFF TGCGCCAGCAGTGAGTCACAGGGGGACCCTGCAACTAATGAAAAACTGTTTTTT
TRBJ1-1 TRBV2 . . CASRSSGGGNTEAFF TGTGCCAGTCGATCCTCCGGGGGGGGGAACACTGAAGCTTTCTTT
TRBJ1-5 TRBV20-1 . . CSASPGGKKGSNQPQHF TGCAGTGCTAGTCCCGGCGGGAAAAAAGGTAGCAATCAGCCCCAGCATTTT
TRBJ1-1 TRBV10-2 . . CASNRQEDTEAFF TGCGCCAGCAATCGACAGGAGGACACTGAAGCTTTCTTT
TRBJ1-1 TRBV30 . . CAWSEDSLNTEAFF TGTGCCTGGAGTGAGGACAGTTTGAACACTGAAGCTTTCTTT
TRBJ1-5 TRBV7-3 . . CASSLTGDSNQPQHF TGTGCCAGCAGCCTTACAGGTGACAGCAATCAGCCCCAGCATTTT
TRBJ2-7 TRBV19 TRBD2 . CASSTGTSGSYEQYF TGTGCCAGTAGTACCGGGACTAGCGGATCCTACGAGCAGTACTTC
TRBJ1-6 TRBV3-1/TRBV3-2 TRBD1 . CASRPTGNSPLHF TGTGCCAGCAGACCGACAGGGAATTCACCCCTCCACTTT
TRBJ2-7 TRBV6-6 TRBD2 . CASRGIAGGYEQYF TGTGCCAGCAGGGGAATAGCGGGGGGCTACGAGCAGTACTTC
TRBJ1-1 TRBV11-2 TRBD1 . CASSFTGGGRGTEAFF TGTGCCAGCAGCTTTACAGGGGGCGGTCGGGGCACTGAAGCTTTCTTT
TRBJ2-5 TRBV3-1/TRBV3-2 . . CASSQGLEETQYF TGTGCCAGCAGCCAAGGACTTGAAGAGACCCAGTACTTC
TRBJ2-1 TRBV7-9 . . CASSPRGQPNEQFF TGTGCCAGCAGCCCTCGCGGCCAGCCAAATGAGCAGTTCTTC
TRBJ1-1 TRBV14 . few CASSQGGWVTEAFF TGTGCCAGCAGCCAGGGGGGATGGGTCACTGAAGCTTTCTTT
TRBJ1-2 TRBV5-5 TRBD1 . CASSLGDRGLKGGYTF TGTGCCAGCAGCTTGGGGGACAGGGGGTTAAAGGGTGGCTACACCTTC
TRBJ1-6 TRBV28 . . CASSFRGRGRSPLHF TGTGCCAGCAGTTTCCGGGGGAGGGGACGATCACCCCTCCACTTT
TRBJ1-2 TRBV27 . . CASSNLYPRQHSFYGYTF TGTGCCAGCTCCAATCTTTATCCCCGACAGCACTCCTTCTATGGCTACACCTTC
TRBJ2-1 TRBV18 TRBD2 . CASSQEIHKRETYNEQFF TGTGCCAGCTCCCAGGAAATCCACAAGCGGGAGACCTACAATGAGCAGTTCTTC
TRBJ1-2 TRBV7-9 TRBD1 . CASSDFRTGGLGYTF TGTGCCAGCAGCGATTTCAGGACAGGGGGTCTTGGCTACACCTTC
TRBJ2-7 TRBV13 . few CASSLPYLYF TGTGCCAGCAGCTTACCGTACTTATACTTC
TRBJ1-3 TRBV28 . . CASSWAGSGNTIYF TGTGCCAGCAGTTGGGCGGGCTCTGGAAACACCATATATTTT
TRBJ2-1 TRBV10-3 TRBD1 few CAISDPRQGDEQFF TGTGCCATCAGTGACCCAAGACAGGGCGATGAGCAGTTCTTC
TRBJ2-7 TRBV6-5 . . CASSPQGGRVNEQYF TGTGCCAGCAGCCCCCAGGGGGGAAGAGTGAACGAGCAGTACTTC
TRBJ2-4 TRBV21-1 . . CASSKRSSPNIQYF TGTGCCAGCAGCAAAAGGTCTAGTCCTAACATTCAGTACTTC